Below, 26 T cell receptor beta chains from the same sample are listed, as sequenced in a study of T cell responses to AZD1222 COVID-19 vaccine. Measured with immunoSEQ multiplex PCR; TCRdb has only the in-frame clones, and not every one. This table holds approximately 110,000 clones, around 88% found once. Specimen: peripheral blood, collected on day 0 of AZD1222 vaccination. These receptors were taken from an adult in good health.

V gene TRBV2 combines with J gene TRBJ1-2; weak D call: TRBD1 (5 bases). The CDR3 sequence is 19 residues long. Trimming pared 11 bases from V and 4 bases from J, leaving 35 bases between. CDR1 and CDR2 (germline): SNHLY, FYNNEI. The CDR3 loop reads CAFVGGSPPITPASYGYTF. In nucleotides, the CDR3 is TGTGCCTTTGTGGGGGGAAGCCCCCCCATAACTCCCGCGTCCTATGGCTACACCTTC.

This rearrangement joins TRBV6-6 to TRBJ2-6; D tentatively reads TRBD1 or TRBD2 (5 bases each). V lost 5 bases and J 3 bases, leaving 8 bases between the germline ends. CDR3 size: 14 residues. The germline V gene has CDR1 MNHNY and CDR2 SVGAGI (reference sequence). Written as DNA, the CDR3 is TGTGCCAGCAGTACGGGGCGTGGGGCCAACGTCCTGACTTTC. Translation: CASSTGRGANVLTF.

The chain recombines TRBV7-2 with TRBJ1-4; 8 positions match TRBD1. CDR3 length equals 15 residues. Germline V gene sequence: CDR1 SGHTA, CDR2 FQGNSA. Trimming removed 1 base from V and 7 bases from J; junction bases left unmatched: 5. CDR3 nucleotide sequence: TGTGCCAGCAGCTTAGTGGGGACAGGAAGTGAAAAACTGTTTTTT. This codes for CASSLVGTGSEKLFF.

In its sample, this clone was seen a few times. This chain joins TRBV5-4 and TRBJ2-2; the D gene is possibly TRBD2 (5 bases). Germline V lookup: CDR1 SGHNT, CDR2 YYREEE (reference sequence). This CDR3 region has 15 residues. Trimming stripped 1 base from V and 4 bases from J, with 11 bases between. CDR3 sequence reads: CASSLYSRGTGELFF. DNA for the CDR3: TGTGCCAGCAGCTTGTATTCCCGGGGCACCGGGGAGCTGTTTTTT.

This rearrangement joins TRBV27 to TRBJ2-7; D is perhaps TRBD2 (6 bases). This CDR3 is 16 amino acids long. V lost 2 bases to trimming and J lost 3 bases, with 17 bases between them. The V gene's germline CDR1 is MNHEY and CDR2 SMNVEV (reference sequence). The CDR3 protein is CASSLTGTSSGYEQYF. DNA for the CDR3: TGTGCCAGCAGTTTAACGGGGACTTCAAGTGGCTACGAGCAGTACTTC.

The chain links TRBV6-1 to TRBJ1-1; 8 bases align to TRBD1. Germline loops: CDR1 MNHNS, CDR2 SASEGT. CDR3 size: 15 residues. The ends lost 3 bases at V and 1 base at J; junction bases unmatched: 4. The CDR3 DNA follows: TGTGCCAGCAGTGAGACCGGACAGGGGAACACTGAAGCTTTCTTT. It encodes CASSETGQGNTEAFF.

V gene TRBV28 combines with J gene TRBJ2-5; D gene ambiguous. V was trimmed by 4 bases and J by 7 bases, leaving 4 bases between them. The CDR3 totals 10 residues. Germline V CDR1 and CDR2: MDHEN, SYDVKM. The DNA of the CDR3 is TGTGCCAGCAGTTCGGGGACCCAGTACTTC. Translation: CASSSGTQYF.

The CDR3 protein is CASSQQGTYEQYF. The CDR3 DNA follows: TGTGCCAGCAGCCAACAGGGAACCTACGAGCAGTACTTC. This chain joins TRBV3-1 (or the pseudogene TRBV3-2) and TRBJ2-7; a weak D match, TRBD1 (5 bases). Trimming pared 2 bases from V and 2 bases from J, leaving 7 bases between. This CDR3 comprises 13 residues. CDR1 LGHDT and CDR2 YNNKEL come from the germline V gene (reference sequence).

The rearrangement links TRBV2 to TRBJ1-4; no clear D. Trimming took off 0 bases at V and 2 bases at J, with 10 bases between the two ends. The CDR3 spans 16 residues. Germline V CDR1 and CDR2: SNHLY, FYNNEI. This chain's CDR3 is CASSEALQVTNEKLFF. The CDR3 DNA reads TGTGCCAGCAGTGAAGCGCTTCAGGTGACTAATGAAAAACTGTTTTTT.

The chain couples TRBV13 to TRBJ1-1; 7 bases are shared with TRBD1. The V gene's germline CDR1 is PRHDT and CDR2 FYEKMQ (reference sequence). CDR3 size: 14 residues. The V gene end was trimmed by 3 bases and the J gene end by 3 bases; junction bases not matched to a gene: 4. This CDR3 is CASSFGTAYTEAFF. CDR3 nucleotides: TGTGCCAGCAGCTTCGGGACAGCCTACACTGAAGCTTTCTTT.

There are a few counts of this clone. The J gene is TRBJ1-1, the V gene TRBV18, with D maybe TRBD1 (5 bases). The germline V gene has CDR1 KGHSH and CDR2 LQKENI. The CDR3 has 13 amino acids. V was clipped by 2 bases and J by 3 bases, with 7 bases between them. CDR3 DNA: TGTGCCAGCTCACCATCAGGGTACACTGAAGCTTTCTTT. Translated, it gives CASSPSGYTEAFF. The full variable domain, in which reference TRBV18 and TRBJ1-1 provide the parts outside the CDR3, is NAGVMQNPRHLVRRRGQEARLRCSPMKGHSHVYWYRQLPEEGLKFMVYLQKENIIDESGMPKERFSAEFPKEGPSILRIQQVVRGDSAAYFCASSPSGYTEAFFGQGTRLTVV.

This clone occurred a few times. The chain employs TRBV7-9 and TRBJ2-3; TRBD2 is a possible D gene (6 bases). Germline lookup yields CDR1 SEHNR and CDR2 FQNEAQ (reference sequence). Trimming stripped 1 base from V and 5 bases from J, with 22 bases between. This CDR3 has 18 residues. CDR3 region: CASSLGRLGRRDQDTQYF. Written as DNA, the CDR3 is TGTGCCAGCAGCTTAGGGCGGTTGGGTAGGAGGGATCAAGATACGCAGTATTTT. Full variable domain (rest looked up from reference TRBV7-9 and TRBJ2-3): DTGVSQNPRHKITKRGQNVTFRCDPISEHNRLYWYRQTLGQGPEFLTYFQNEAQLEKSRLLSDRFSAERPKGSFSTLEIQRTEQGDSAMYLCASSLGRLGRRDQDTQYFGPGTRLTVL.

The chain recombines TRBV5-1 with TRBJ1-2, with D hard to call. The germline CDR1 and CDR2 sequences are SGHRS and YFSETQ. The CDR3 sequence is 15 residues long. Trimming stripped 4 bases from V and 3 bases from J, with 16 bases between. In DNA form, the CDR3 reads TGCGCCAGCAGCCCGCCGCTCGCGGGCGACTATGGCTACACCTTC. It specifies CASSPPLAGDYGYTF. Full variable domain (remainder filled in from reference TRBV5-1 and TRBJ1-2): KAGVTQTPRYLIKTRGQQVTLSCSPISGHRSVSWYQQTPGQGLQFLFEYFSETQRNKGNFPGRFSGRQFSNSRSEMNVSTLELGDSALYLCASSPPLAGDYGYTFGSGTRLTVV.

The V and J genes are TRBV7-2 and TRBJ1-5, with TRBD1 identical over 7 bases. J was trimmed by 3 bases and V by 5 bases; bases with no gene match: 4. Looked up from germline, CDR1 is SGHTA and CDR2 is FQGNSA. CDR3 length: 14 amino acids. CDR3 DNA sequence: TGTGCCAGCAGCGCAACAGGGGACAATCAGCCCCAGCATTTT. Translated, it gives CASSATGDNQPQHF.

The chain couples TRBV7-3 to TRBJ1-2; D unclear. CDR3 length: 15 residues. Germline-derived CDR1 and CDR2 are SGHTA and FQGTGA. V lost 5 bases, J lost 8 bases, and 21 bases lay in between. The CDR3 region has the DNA TGTGCCAGCAGCCCTGGACCCCGGCTTTCCGACGGCTACACCTTC. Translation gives CASSPGPRLSDGYTF.

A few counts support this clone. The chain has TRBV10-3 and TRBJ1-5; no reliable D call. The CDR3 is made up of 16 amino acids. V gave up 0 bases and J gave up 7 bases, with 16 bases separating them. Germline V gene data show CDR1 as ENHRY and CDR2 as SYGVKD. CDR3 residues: CAISESILGDGQPQHF. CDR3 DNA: TGTGCCATCAGTGAGTCGATTCTCGGGGATGGGCAGCCCCAGCATTTT.

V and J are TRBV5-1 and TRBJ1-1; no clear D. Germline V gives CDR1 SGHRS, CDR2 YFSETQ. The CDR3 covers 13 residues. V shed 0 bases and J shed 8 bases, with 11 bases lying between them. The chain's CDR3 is CASSLGSEKEAFF. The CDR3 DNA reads TGCGCCAGCAGCTTGGGATCCGAAAAGGAAGCTTTCTTT.

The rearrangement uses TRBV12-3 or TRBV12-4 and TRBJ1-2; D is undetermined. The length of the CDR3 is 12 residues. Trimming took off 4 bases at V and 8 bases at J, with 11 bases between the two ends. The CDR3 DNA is TGTGCCAGCAGTTCTCCGGGGAGGGGCTACACCTTC. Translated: CASSSPGRGYTF.

CDR3 sequence reads: CASSTRQPYNSPLHF. Here the CDR3 DNA reads TGTGCCAGCAGCACTAGACAGCCCTATAATTCACCCCTCCACTTT. The chain carries TRBV6-5 and TRBJ1-6, with D possibly TRBD1 on 5 matching bases. V was trimmed by 6 bases and J by 2 bases, leaving 11 bases between them. Germline V lookup: CDR1 MNHEY, CDR2 SVGAGI. The CDR3 runs 15 residues.

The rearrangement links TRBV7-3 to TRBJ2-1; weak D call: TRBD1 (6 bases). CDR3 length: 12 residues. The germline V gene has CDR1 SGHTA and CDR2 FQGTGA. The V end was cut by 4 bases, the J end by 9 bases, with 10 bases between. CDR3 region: CASSSQGGEQFF. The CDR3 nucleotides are TGTGCCAGCAGCTCACAGGGCGGTGAGCAGTTCTTC.

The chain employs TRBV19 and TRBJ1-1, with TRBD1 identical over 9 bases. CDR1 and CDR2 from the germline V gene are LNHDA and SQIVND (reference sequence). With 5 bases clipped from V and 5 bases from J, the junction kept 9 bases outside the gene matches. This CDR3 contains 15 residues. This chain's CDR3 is CASSQAGQGKTEAFF. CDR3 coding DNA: TGTGCCAGTAGTCAAGCGGGACAGGGAAAGACTGAAGCTTTCTTT.

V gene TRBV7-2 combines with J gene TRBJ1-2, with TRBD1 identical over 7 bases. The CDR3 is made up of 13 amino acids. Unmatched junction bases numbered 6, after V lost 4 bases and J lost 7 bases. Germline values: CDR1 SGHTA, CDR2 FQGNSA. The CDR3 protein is CASSSGQGGGYTF. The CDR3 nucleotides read TGTGCCAGCAGCTCGGGCCAGGGGGGTGGCTACACCTTC.

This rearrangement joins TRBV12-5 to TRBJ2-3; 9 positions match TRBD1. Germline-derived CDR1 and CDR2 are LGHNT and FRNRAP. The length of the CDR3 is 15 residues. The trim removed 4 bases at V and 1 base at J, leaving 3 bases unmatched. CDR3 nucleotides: TGTGCTAGTGGTTCGGGACAGGGAGGCACAGATACGCAGTATTTT. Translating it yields CASGSGQGGTDTQYF. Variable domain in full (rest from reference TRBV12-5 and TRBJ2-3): DARVTQTPRHKVTEMGQEVTMRCQPILGHNTVFWYRQTMMQGLELLAYFRNRAPLDDSGMPKDRFSAEMPDATLATLKIQPSEPRDSAVYFCASGSGQGGTDTQYFGPGTRLTVL.

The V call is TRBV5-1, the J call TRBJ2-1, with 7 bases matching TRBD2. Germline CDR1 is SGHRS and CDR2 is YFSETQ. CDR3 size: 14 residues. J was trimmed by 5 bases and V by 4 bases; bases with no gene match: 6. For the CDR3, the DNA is TGCGCCAGCAGCCCTAGTCGGGGGGACAATGAGCAGTTCTTC. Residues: CASSPSRGDNEQFF.

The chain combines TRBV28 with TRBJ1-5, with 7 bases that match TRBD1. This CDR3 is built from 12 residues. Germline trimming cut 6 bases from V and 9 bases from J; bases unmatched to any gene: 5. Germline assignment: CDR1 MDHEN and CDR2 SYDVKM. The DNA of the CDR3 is TGTGCCAGCAGCGAGGGGGCCCTGCCCCAGCATTTT. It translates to CASSEGALPQHF.

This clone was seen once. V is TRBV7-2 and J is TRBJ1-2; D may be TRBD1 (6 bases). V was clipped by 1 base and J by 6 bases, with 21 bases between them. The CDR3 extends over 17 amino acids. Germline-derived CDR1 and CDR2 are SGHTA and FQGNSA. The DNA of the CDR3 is TGTGCCAGCAGCTTAGTTTCGGTGGGGGGCGCTTGGGATGGCTACACCTTC. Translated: CASSLVSVGGAWDGYTF.